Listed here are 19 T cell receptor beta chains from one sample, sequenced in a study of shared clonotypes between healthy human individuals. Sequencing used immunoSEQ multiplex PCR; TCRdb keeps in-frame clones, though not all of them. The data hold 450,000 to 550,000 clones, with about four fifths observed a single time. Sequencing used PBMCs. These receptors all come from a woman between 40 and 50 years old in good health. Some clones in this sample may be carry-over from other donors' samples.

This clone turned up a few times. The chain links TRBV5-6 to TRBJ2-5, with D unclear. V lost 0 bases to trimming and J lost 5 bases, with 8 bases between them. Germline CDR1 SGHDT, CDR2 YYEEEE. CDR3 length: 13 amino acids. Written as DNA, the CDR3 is TGTGCCAGCAGCTTGGTGAATAAGGAGACCCAGTACTTC. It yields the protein CASSLVNKETQYF.

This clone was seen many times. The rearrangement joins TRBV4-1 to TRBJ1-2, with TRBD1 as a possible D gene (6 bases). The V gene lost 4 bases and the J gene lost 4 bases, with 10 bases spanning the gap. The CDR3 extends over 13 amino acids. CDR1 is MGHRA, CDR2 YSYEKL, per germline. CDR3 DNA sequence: TGCGCCAGCAGCCCCTCCAGGGGCTATGGCTACACCTTC. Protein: CASSPSRGYGYTF.

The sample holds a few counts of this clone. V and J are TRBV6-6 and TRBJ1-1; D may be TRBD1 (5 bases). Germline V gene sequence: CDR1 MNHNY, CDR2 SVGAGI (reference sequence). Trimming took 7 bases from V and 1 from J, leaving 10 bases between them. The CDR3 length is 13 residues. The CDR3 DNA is TGTGCCAGCACCGTGGGGGAGAACACTGAAGCTTTCTTT. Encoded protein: CASTVGENTEAFF.

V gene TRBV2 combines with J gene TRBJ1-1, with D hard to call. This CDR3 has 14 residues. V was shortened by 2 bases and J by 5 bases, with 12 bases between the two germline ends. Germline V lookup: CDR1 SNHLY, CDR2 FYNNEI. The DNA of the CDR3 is TGTGCCAGCAGTGAATGGTTAGGGAAGACTGAAGCTTTCTTT. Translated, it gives CASSEWLGKTEAFF.

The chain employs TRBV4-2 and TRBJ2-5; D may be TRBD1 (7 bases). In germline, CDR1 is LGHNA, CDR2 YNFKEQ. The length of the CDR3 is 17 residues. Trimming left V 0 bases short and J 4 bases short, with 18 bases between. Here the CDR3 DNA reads TGTGCCAGCAGCCAAGATTACCTCGGAGGGGGCGGAGAGACCCAGTACTTC. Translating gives CASSQDYLGGGGETQYF.

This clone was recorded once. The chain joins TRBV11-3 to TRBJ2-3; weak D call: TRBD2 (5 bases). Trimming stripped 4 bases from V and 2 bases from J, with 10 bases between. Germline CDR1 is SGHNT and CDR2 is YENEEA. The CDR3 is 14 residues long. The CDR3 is CASSSGSTTDTQYF. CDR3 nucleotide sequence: TGTGCCAGCAGCTCGGGATCCACCACAGATACGCAGTATTTT.

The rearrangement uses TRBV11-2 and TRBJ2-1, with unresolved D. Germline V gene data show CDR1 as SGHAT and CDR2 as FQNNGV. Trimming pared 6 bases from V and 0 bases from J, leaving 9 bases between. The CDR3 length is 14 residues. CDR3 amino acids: CASSRLGSYNEQFF. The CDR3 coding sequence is TGTGCCAGCAGTCGCCTAGGCTCCTACAATGAGCAGTTCTTC.

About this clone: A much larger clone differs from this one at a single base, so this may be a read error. CDR3 DNA: TGTGCCATCAGTTCGACAGGTATCCCCAGATCCTTTGGAAACACCATATATTTT. Its translation: CAISSTGIPRSFGNTIYF. V and J are TRBV10-3 and TRBJ1-3; a weak D match, TRBD1 (6 bases). The CDR3 is made up of 18 amino acids. Deletions cut 5 bases from V and 3 bases from J, with 23 bases between. Germline V lookup: CDR1 ENHRY, CDR2 SYGVKD.

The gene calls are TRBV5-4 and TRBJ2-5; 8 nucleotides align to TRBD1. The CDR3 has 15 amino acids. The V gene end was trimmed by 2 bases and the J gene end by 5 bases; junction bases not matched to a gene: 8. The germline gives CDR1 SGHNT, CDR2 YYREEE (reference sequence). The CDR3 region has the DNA TGTGCCAGCAGCTTACAGGGGGGCGCCTCGGAGACCCAGTACTTC. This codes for CASSLQGGASETQYF.

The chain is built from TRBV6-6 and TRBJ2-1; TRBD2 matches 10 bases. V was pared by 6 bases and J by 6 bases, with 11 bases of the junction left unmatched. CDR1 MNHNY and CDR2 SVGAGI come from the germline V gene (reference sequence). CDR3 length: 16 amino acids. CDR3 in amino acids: CASRIRLAGKLNEQFF. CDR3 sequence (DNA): TGTGCCAGCAGAATACGACTAGCGGGTAAACTCAATGAGCAGTTCTTC.

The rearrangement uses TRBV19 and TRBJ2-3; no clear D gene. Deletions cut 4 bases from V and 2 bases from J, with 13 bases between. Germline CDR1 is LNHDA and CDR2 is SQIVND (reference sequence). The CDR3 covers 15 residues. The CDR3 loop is CASSTGPLSTDTQYF. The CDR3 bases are TGTGCCAGTAGTACCGGGCCCTTATCCACAGATACGCAGTATTTT.

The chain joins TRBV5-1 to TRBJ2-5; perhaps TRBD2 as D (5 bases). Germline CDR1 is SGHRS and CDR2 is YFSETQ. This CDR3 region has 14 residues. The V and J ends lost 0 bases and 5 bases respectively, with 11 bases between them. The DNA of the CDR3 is TGCGCCAGCAGCTTGGGGGTCACGGGGGAGACCCAGTACTTC. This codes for CASSLGVTGETQYF.

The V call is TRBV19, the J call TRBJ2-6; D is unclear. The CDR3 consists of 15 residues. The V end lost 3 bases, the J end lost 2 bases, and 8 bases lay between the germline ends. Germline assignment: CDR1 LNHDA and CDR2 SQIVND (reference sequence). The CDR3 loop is CASSIGVPGANVLTF. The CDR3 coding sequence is TGTGCCAGTAGTATTGGGGTTCCTGGGGCCAACGTCCTGACTTTC.

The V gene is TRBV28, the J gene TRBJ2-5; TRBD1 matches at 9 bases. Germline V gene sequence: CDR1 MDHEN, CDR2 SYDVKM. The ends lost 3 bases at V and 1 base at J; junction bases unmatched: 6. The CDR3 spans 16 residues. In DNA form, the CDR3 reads TGTGCCAGCAGTTTCAGGGACAGGGAAATCCAAGAGACCCAGTACTTC. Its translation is CASSFRDREIQETQYF. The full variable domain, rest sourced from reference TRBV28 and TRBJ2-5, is DVKVTQSSRYLVKRTGEKVFLECVQDMDHENMFWYRQDPGLGLRLIYFSYDVKMKEKGDIPEGYSVSREKKERFSLILESASTNQTSMYLCASSFRDREIQETQYFGPGTRLLVL.

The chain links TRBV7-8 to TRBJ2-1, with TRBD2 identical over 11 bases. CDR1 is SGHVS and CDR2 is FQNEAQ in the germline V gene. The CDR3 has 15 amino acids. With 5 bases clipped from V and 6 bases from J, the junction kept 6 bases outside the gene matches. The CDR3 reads CASSLRTSGFNEQFF. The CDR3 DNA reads TGTGCCAGCAGCCTAAGGACTAGCGGGTTCAATGAGCAGTTCTTC.

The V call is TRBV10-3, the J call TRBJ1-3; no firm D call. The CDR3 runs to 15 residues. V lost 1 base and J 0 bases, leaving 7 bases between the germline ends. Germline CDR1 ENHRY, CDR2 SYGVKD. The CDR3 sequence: CAISEFASSGNTIYF. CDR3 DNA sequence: TGTGCCATCAGTGAGTTTGCAAGCTCTGGAAACACCATATATTTT.

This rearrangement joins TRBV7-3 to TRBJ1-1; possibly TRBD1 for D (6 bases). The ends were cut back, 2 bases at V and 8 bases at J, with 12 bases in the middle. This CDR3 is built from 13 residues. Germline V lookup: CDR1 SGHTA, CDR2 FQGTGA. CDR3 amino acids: CASSLGGNMEAFF. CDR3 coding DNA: TGTGCCAGCAGCTTAGGGGGCAATATGGAAGCTTTCTTT.

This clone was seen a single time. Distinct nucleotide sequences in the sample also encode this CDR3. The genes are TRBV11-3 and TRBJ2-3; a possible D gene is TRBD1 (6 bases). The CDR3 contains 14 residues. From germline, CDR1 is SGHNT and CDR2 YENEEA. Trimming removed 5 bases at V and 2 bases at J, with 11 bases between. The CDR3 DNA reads TGTGCCAGCAGCCTGGACAGTTCCACAGATACGCAGTATTTT. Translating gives CASSLDSSTDTQYF.

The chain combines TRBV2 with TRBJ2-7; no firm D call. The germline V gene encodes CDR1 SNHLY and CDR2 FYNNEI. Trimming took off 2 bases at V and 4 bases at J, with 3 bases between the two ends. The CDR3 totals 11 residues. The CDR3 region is CASSEYYEQYF. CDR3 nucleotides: TGTGCCAGCAGTGAATATTACGAGCAGTACTTC.